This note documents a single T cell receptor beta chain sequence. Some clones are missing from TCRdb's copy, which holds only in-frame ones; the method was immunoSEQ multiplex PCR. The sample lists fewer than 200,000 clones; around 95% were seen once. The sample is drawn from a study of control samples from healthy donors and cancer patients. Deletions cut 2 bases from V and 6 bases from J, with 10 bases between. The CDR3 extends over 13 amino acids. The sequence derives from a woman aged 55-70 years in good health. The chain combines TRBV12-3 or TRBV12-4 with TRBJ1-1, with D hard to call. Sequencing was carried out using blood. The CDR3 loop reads CASSLREIAEAFF. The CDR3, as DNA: TGTGCCAGCAGTTTACGGGAAATAGCTGAAGCTTTCTTT.